The 25 T cell receptor beta chains reported below all come from one sample, sequenced in a study of blood T cell repertoires in COVID-19. TCRdb's copy holds only in-frame clones and misses some; the assay was immunoSEQ multiplex PCR. The sample lists 60,000 to 70,000 clones, approximately 90% occurring once. The sample comprised peripheral blood. All receptors derive from a woman aged 55-69 years with acute or convalescent COVID-19.

The CDR3: CASGEASYEQYV. The DNA for the CDR3 is TGTGCCAGCGGGGAGGCATCCTACGAGCAGTACGTC. This chain joins TRBV6-5 and TRBJ2-7, with a tentative D call TRBD2 (6 bases). The germline V and J ends were trimmed by 8 bases and 1 base, with 9 bases remaining between them. From germline, CDR1 is MNHEY and CDR2 SVGAGI. The CDR3 has 12 amino acids.

The rearrangement joins TRBV3-1 (or the pseudogene TRBV3-2) to TRBJ2-3; 8 bases are a match to TRBD2. Unmatched junction bases numbered 7, after V lost 2 bases and J lost 6 bases. Germline CDR1 and CDR2: LGHDT and YNNKEL (reference sequence). The CDR3 is 15 residues long. CDR3 region: CASSQKSGTRDTQYF. CDR3 coding DNA: TGTGCCAGCAGCCAAAAATCCGGGACTAGGGATACGCAGTATTTT.

This sequence joins TRBV4-2 and TRBJ2-1; D remains ambiguous. The V gene's germline CDR1 is LGHNA and CDR2 YNFKEQ. CDR3 length: 15 amino acids. Trimming took off 0 bases at V and 4 bases at J, with 10 bases between the two ends. The CDR3 sequence: CASSQEKLVYNEQFF. CDR3 in DNA: TGTGCCAGCAGCCAAGAGAAGCTCGTATACAATGAGCAGTTCTTC.

The chain is built from TRBV6-2 or TRBV6-3 and TRBJ2-7, with a tentative D call TRBD2 (6 bases). CDR1 is MNHEY, CDR2 SVGEGT, per germline. The CDR3 totals 15 residues. V shed 6 bases and J shed 1 base, with 16 bases lying between them. DNA for the CDR3: TGTGCCAGCAGCTCCCGGCCCGGGGGTTCCTACGAGCAGTACGTC. Amino acid sequence: CASSSRPGGSYEQYV.

The V gene is TRBV19, the J gene TRBJ2-1; unclear D gene. Trimming cost V 5 bases and J 3 bases, with 5 bases left between them. The germline V gene encodes CDR1 LNHDA and CDR2 SQIVND (reference sequence). CDR3 length: 12 residues. CDR3 sequence (DNA): TGTGCCAGTAGTGTCGTCTACAATGAGCAGTTCTTC. Residues: CASSVVYNEQFF. Based on the CDR3 plus reference TRBV19 and TRBJ2-1, the full variable domain is DGGITQSPKYLFRKEGQNVTLSCEQNLNHDAMYWYRQDPGQGLRLIYYSQIVNDFQKGDIAEGYSVSREKKESFPLTVTSAQKNPTAFYLCASSVVYNEQFFGPGTRLTVL.

The rearrangement joins TRBV7-2 to TRBJ2-2; 8 bases are shared with TRBD2. With V trimmed by 7 bases and J by 3 bases, 13 bases remained unmatched. Per the germline V gene, CDR1 is SGHTA and CDR2 is FQGNSA. The CDR3 length is 17 residues. The CDR3, as DNA: TGTGCCAGCACCCTAGGGATAGCGGGACGGGACACCGGGGAGCTGTTTTTT. The encoded protein is CASTLGIAGRDTGELFF.

V and J are TRBV14 and TRBJ2-5; 7 bases are shared with TRBD2. CDR3 length: 15 residues. CDR1 and CDR2 from the germline V gene are SGHDN and FVKESK. V trimming: 2 bases; J trimming: 5 bases; junction bases outside the gene matches: 8. DNA of the CDR3: TGTGCCAGCAGCCAATCCCTAGCGGCCTTTGAGACCCAGTACTTC. As protein: CASSQSLAAFETQYF. Full variable domain (outside the CDR3, taken from reference TRBV14 and TRBJ2-5): EAGVTQFPSHSVIEKGQTVTLRCDPISGHDNLYWYRRVMGKEIKFLLHFVKESKQDESGMPNNRFLAERTGGTYSTLKVQPAELEDSGVYFCASSQSLAAFETQYFGPGTRLLVL.

The V and J genes are TRBV18 and TRBJ2-1; D might be TRBD1 (5 bases). The CDR3 has 13 amino acids. V was cut by 3 bases and J by 10 bases, with 13 bases left in between. The germline CDR1 and CDR2 sequences are KGHSH and LQKENI. CDR3 residues: CASSPDLYREQFF. The CDR3 coding sequence is TGTGCCAGCTCACCTGACCTTTACAGGGAGCAGTTCTTC.

The rearrangement uses TRBV9 and TRBJ1-3; the D gene is possibly TRBD1 (5 bases). This CDR3 contains 12 residues. Per the germline V gene, CDR1 is SGDLS and CDR2 is YYNGEE. Trimming removed 5 bases at V and 2 bases at J, with 5 bases between. The CDR3 DNA reads TGTGCCAGCAGAGGGGCTGGAAACACCATATATTTT. It specifies CASRGAGNTIYF.

This clone has more than one count but fewer than ten. The V call is TRBV3-1 (or the pseudogene TRBV3-2), the J call TRBJ1-1; D may be TRBD1 (6 bases). The CDR3 has 13 amino acids. V was trimmed by 8 bases and J by 2 bases, leaving 12 bases between them. In germline, CDR1 is LGHDT, CDR2 YNNKEL (reference sequence). In nucleotides, the CDR3 is TGTGCCAGCGAAGGACAGAGTAACACTGAAGCTTTCTTT. This codes for CASEGQSNTEAFF.

The V and J genes are TRBV5-1 and TRBJ2-3; D might be TRBD1 (6 bases). Deletions cut 4 bases from V and 5 bases from J, with 17 bases between. Germline CDR1 SGHRS, CDR2 YFSETQ. The CDR3 runs 15 residues. CDR3 sequence reads: CASSPRGNWEDTQYF. CDR3 coding DNA: TGCGCCAGCAGCCCCAGGGGAAATTGGGAAGATACGCAGTATTTT. Using reference TRBV5-1 and TRBJ2-3 for the parts outside the CDR3, the full variable domain is KAGVTQTPRYLIKTRGQQVTLSCSPISGHRSVSWYQQTPGQGLQFLFEYFSETQRNKGNFPGRFSGRQFSNSRSEMNVSTLELGDSALYLCASSPRGNWEDTQYFGPGTRLTVL.

The gene calls are TRBV27 and TRBJ1-5; the D gene is possibly TRBD1 (5 bases). V gave up 3 bases and J gave up 6 bases, with 15 bases separating them. This CDR3 is 15 amino acids long. Germline CDR1 MNHEY, CDR2 SMNVEV (reference sequence). The CDR3 reads CASSLDTGGSQPQHF. The CDR3 nucleotides are TGTGCCAGCAGTTTGGATACGGGGGGAAGTCAGCCCCAGCATTTT.

This clone was picked up a small number of times. V and J are TRBV19 and TRBJ1-4, with D unclear. V was trimmed by 3 bases and J by 6 bases, leaving 17 bases between them. This CDR3 spans 16 amino acids. CDR1 is LNHDA and CDR2 is SQIVND in the germline V gene (reference sequence). In DNA form, the CDR3 reads TGTGCCAGTAGTATCGGCGCAAGAGGGTTAGATGAAAAACTGTTTTTT. Translated, it gives CASSIGARGLDEKLFF. Full variable domain (outside the CDR3, taken from reference TRBV19 and TRBJ1-4): DGGITQSPKYLFRKEGQNVTLSCEQNLNHDAMYWYRQDPGQGLRLIYYSQIVNDFQKGDIAEGYSVSREKKESFPLTVTSAQKNPTAFYLCASSIGARGLDEKLFFGSGTQLSVL.

The chain recombines TRBV12-3 or TRBV12-4 with TRBJ1-3, with TRBD1 matching over 7 bases. The CDR3 has 12 amino acids. V shed 7 bases and J 5 bases; nucleotides not matched to a gene: 2. The CDR3 DNA sequence: TGTGCCAGCACGACAGGGAGAAACACCATATATTTT. Translation gives CASTTGRNTIYF.

This clone was seen a handful of times. This chain connects TRBV10-2 to TRBJ2-7; D perhaps matches TRBD1 (5 bases). CDR1 is WSHSY, CDR2 SAAADI, per germline. The CDR3 spans 14 residues. Trimming removed 4 bases at V and 5 bases at J, with 15 bases between. The CDR3 DNA sequence: TGCGCCAGCAGTGTATCCAGGGCCTTAGACGAGCAGTACGTC. This translates into CASSVSRALDEQYV.

The gene calls are TRBV6-2 or TRBV6-3 and TRBJ1-2; D not certain. CDR3 length equals 14 residues. In germline, CDR1 is MNHEY, CDR2 SVGEGT. V shed 0 bases and J shed 8 bases, with 13 bases lying between them. The CDR3, as DNA: TGTGCCAGCAGTTACTCGGGCAGCGGCCAAGGCTACACCTTC. Its protein product is CASSYSGSGQGYTF.

This chain links TRBV6-6 with TRBJ1-1; D ambiguous. This CDR3 comprises 12 residues. Germline V gene sequence: CDR1 MNHNY, CDR2 SVGAGI (reference sequence). Trimming removed 5 bases at V and 5 bases at J, with 9 bases between. CDR3 DNA sequence: TGTGCCAGCAGTCGAGGAGTTACTGAAGCTTTCTTT. This translates into CASSRGVTEAFF.

The rearrangement joins TRBV30 to TRBJ1-4; 7 bases map to TRBD1. The CDR3 covers 17 residues. Germline V gene data show CDR1 as GTSNPN and CDR2 as SVGIG (reference sequence). V was clipped by 4 bases and J by 0 bases; unmatched bases: 11. CDR3 sequence reads: CAWKGRGDPATNEKLFF. The CDR3 nucleotides read TGTGCCTGGAAGGGCAGGGGGGACCCTGCAACTAATGAAAAACTGTTTTTT.

The genes are TRBV7-9 and TRBJ2-1, with 11 bases identical to TRBD2. The V segment lost 5 bases and the J segment 0 bases; nucleotides outside the gene matches: 9. The CDR3 runs 18 residues. Per the germline V gene, CDR1 is SEHNR and CDR2 is FQNEAQ (reference sequence). CDR3 sequence (DNA): TGTGCCAGCAGCCGGGCGACTAGCGGGATTGACTCCTACAATGAGCAGTTCTTC. It yields the protein CASSRATSGIDSYNEQFF.

This chain uses TRBV25-1 with TRBJ1-2, with 12 bases fitting TRBD1. The CDR3 loop spans 17 amino acids. Trimming at V came to 1 base and at J to 7 bases, leaving 10 bases not matched to a gene. The germline V gene has CDR1 MGHDK and CDR2 SYGVNS. The CDR3 nucleotides are TGTGCCAGCAGTGAATGGGGACAGGGGGCAATTCGGTCTGGCTACACCTTC. Its protein product is CASSEWGQGAIRSGYTF.

The chain has TRBV10-2 and TRBJ2-7, with TRBD2 identical over 7 bases. V dropped 3 bases and J dropped 0; count of bases not matched to a gene: 5. The CDR3 length is 15 residues. Germline CDR1 and CDR2: WSHSY and SAAADI. The CDR3 DNA is TGCGCCAGCAGTGACCGGGGAGGGTTCTCCTACGAGCAGTACGTC. Its protein is CASSDRGGFSYEQYV.

The chain uses TRBV29-1 and TRBJ2-2; 9 bases line up with TRBD2. Per the germline V gene, CDR1 is SQVTM and CDR2 is ANQGSEA. J gave up 1 base and V 7 bases, and 10 bases lay outside the gene matches. The CDR3 runs 16 residues. CDR3 amino acids: CSAKVLAGVNTGELFF. CDR3 bases: TGCAGCGCAAAGGTGTTAGCGGGGGTGAACACCGGGGAGCTGTTTTTT.

V is TRBV28 and J is TRBJ1-2, with 8 nucleotides matching TRBD1. The CDR3 loop spans 13 amino acids. CDR1 and CDR2 from the germline V gene are MDHEN and SYDVKM. J lost 6 bases, V lost 8 bases, and 8 bases had no gene match. The CDR3 DNA follows: TGTGCCAGCGTAACAGGGGGTAGGGATGGCTACACCTTC. It is translated as CASVTGGRDGYTF.

This rearrangement joins TRBV27 to TRBJ2-3; tentative D call: TRBD2 (6 bases). Germline V gene sequence: CDR1 MNHEY, CDR2 SMNVEV (reference sequence). There are 13 residues in the CDR3. Trimming stripped 5 bases from V and 6 bases from J, with 12 bases between. Written as DNA, the CDR3 is TGTGCCAGCAGTCGATTCCTAGCGGATACGCAGTATTTT. Translation: CASSRFLADTQYF.

This rearrangement joins TRBV5-5 to TRBJ2-1; 11 positions agree with TRBD1. Unmatched junction bases numbered 13, after V lost 4 bases and J lost 7 bases. This CDR3 is 17 amino acids long. The germline V gene has CDR1 SGHKS and CDR2 YYEKEE (reference sequence). CDR3 DNA: TGTGCCAGCAGCCCCCTCGGGACAGGGGGAGTCGAGAATGAGCAGTTCTTC. Its translation is CASSPLGTGGVENEQFF.